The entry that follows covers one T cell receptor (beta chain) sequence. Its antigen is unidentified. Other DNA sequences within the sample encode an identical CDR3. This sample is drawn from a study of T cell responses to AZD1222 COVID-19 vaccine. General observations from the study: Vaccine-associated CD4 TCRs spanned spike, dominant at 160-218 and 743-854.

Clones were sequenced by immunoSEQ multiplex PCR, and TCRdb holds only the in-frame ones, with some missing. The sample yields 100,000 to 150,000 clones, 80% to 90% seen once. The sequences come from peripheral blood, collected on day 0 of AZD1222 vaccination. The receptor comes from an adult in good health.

The CDR3 protein is CASSWTGSGNTIYF. For the CDR3, the DNA is TGTGCCAGCAGCTGGACAGGGAGTGGAAACACCATATATTTT. The V gene is TRBV7-9, the J gene TRBJ1-3, with 8 bases that match TRBD1. Per germline, CDR1 SEHNR and CDR2 FQNEAQ (reference sequence). The junction had 2 bases not matched to a gene; V was cut back by 4 bases and J by 3 bases. This CDR3 has 14 amino acids.